This T cell receptor (beta chain) comes out of a study of shared clonotypes between healthy human individuals. The study's findings and limits: Several donors held about 4.6% of naive CD4 clonotypes in common. Donor clonotype sharing was expected to depend on sequencing depth.

Per the original data handling: ImmunoSEQ output lacked quality scores and full-length reads, limiting matched filtering. Data came from immunoSEQ multiplex PCR; TCRdb stores just in-frame clones and leaves some out. V and J calls plus clone size are reproduced from that table; the DNA served to infer D and trimming. Of a few million clones listed, over 85% are singletons. V was cut by 3 bases and J by 2 bases, with 8 bases left in between. The germline V gene has CDR1 LNHDA and CDR2 SQIVND (reference sequence). The CDR3 runs to 13 residues. Note on this clone: Its antigen remains unknown.

The clonotype comes from a man aged 18-30 years in good health. The J gene is TRBJ2-7, the V gene TRBV19; perhaps TRBD1 as D (6 bases). The sequenced material came from naive CD4+ T cells sorted from blood. Indicated subset: CD45RA+ positively selected. CDR3 DNA sequence: TGTGCCAGTAGTATCAGGGGCCCCTACGAGCAGTACTTC. Protein product: CASSIRGPYEQYF.